This TCR beta chain comes out of a study of spatial heterogeneity in lung cancer. At the level of the study: Consistent detection of more beta-chain than alpha-chain sequences was observed.

As to time point: sample taken at primary tumor resection. This clonotype was observed once. Its antigen remains unidentified. The library was built for alpha chains, so this beta chain is an off-target read and its size means little. General study points: Tumor mutation counts were tracked by expanded intratumoral alpha and beta TCR counts.

The CDR3 is 15 amino acids. Germline V lookup: CDR1 SGDLS, CDR2 YYNGEE. Trimming removed 3 bases from V and 5 bases from J, with 14 bases in between. On each TCR cDNA molecule, a unique molecular identifier was present. TCRdb re-derived calls from the 5' RACE reads in MiXCR, one entry per CDR3 protein. The sample consists of fewer than 9,000 distinct CDR3 sequences, more than 6.5% of them appearing once. Sequenced here: lung tumor tissue, sampled at surgery. The V and J genes are TRBV9 and TRBJ1-4; TRBD1 is a possible D gene (5 bases). The sequence was collected from a female donor with early-stage non-small cell lung cancer. The chain's CDR3 is CASSASGSGNEKLFF. The DNA for the CDR3 is TGTGCCAGCAGCGCTTCAGGGAGTGGGAATGAAAAACTGTTTTTT.